Below are 17 T cell receptor beta chains sequenced from a single sample in a study of CD8 T cells in Susac syndrome. The RNA, about 0.5 to 1 ug, was put through reverse transcription using random hexamers. TCRdb ran MiXCR on the immunoSEQ multiplex PCR reads and lists one entry per CDR3 protein. The sample records under 90,000 distinct CDR3 sequences, approximately 94% being singletons. Material for sequencing was CD4+ T cells from PBMCs. The source of these receptors is a human donor with Susac syndrome.

This sequence joins TRBV5-4 and TRBJ1-6; TRBD1 might be the D (6 bases). Per the germline V gene, CDR1 is SGHNT and CDR2 is YYREEE (reference sequence). The V end was cut by 4 bases, the J end by 8 bases, with 16 bases between. This CDR3 is built from 15 residues. The CDR3: CASSLGSGDYSPLHF. In nucleotides, the CDR3 is TGTGCCAGCAGCCTGGGCTCAGGGGACTATTCACCCCTCCACTTT.

The chain couples TRBV30 to TRBJ2-7; 12 bases are a match to TRBD2. CDR1 and CDR2 from the germline V gene are GTSNPN and SVGIG (reference sequence). V trimming: 2 bases; J trimming: 0 bases; junction bases outside the gene matches: 5. The CDR3 has 16 residues. The CDR3 bases are TGTGCCTGGAGTCCAACTAGCGGGAGGCTCTCCTACGAGCAGTACTTC. Its translation: CAWSPTSGRLSYEQYF.

This chain's CDR3 is CASSVQGISGANVLTF. In DNA form, the CDR3 reads TGTGCCAGCAGCGTGCAGGGGATCTCTGGGGCCAACGTCCTGACTTTC. The chain recombines TRBV7-9 with TRBJ2-6, with a tentative D call TRBD1 (6 bases). Per germline, CDR1 SEHNR and CDR2 FQNEAQ (reference sequence). Trimming stripped 5 bases from V and 0 bases from J, with 11 bases between. CDR3 size: 16 residues.

The CDR3, as DNA: TGTGCCACCGCTAAGGCCTCCCCTGGGGAGACCCAGTACTTC. It translates to CATAKASPGETQYF. The V gene is TRBV24-1, the J gene TRBJ2-5; D is unresolved. Trimming pared 9 bases from V and 5 bases from J, leaving 18 bases between. The CDR3 is 14 amino acids. Germline V gene lookup returns CDR1 KGHDR and CDR2 SFDVKD.

This clonotype came up once. V is TRBV7-3 and J is TRBJ2-7; TRBD2 agrees at 8 bases. The V gene's germline CDR1 is SGHTA and CDR2 FQGTGA. There are 15 residues in the CDR3. The V and J ends lost 1 base and 2 bases, in that order; junction bases with no gene match: 4. CDR3 in amino acids: CASSLRSGSPYEQYF. CDR3 sequence (DNA): TGTGCCAGCAGCTTAAGGAGCGGGAGTCCCTACGAGCAGTACTTC.

The chain links TRBV6-6 to TRBJ2-1, with D unresolved. Trimming took 7 bases from V and 8 from J, leaving 15 bases between them. The CDR3 extends over 13 amino acids. Looked up from germline, CDR1 is MNHNY and CDR2 is SVGAGI (reference sequence). CDR3 in DNA: TGTGCCAGCACCCTACCTCTTGGGGATGAGCAGTTCTTC. This encodes CASTLPLGDEQFF.

This clonotype was picked up one time. This chain uses TRBV20-1 with TRBJ2-7; D unresolved. Germline values: CDR1 DFQATT, CDR2 SNEGSKA (reference sequence). This CDR3 is built from 12 residues. The V end lost 5 bases, the J end lost 3 bases, and 11 bases lay between the germline ends. CDR3 nucleotide sequence: TGCAGTGCTCGGCGGTTGGTCTACGAGCAGTACTTC. Translation gives CSARRLVYEQYF.

The chain couples TRBV6-5 to TRBJ2-7, with 8 bases that match TRBD1. CDR1 and CDR2 (germline): MNHEY, SVGAGI. With V trimmed by 0 bases and J by 0 bases, 4 bases remained unmatched. CDR3 length: 16 amino acids. The CDR3 spells CASSYSRDRSSYEQYF. CDR3 nucleotide sequence: TGTGCCAGCAGTTACTCGAGGGACAGGAGCTCCTACGAGCAGTACTTC.

The chain carries TRBV7-2 and TRBJ2-7; 9 nucleotides line up with TRBD2. The trim removed 0 bases at V and 0 bases at J, leaving 3 bases unmatched. Germline CDR1 and CDR2: SGHTA and FQGNSA. The CDR3 loop spans 16 amino acids. The CDR3 nucleotides are TGTGCCAGCAGCTTAGCTGCGACTAGCGGCTCCTACGAGCAGTACTTC. It codes for CASSLAATSGSYEQYF. Full variable domain (remainder filled in from reference TRBV7-2 and TRBJ2-7): GAGVSQSPSNKVTEKGKDVELRCDPISGHTALYWYRQSLGQGLEFLIYFQGNSAPDKSGLPSDRFSAERTGGSVSTLTIQRTQQEDSAVYLCASSLAATSGSYEQYFGPGTRLTVT.

The chain combines TRBV7-2 with TRBJ2-7; the D is unclear. The CDR3 extends over 16 amino acids. The V end lost 3 bases, the J end lost 0 bases, and 15 bases lay between the germline ends. The V gene's germline CDR1 is SGHTA and CDR2 FQGNSA. In nucleotides, the CDR3 is TGTGCCAGCAGCTTCAAACCCGCCAGCTTCTCCTACGAGCAGTACTTC. Translating gives CASSFKPASFSYEQYF. Full variable domain (remainder filled in from reference TRBV7-2 and TRBJ2-7): GAGVSQSPSNKVTEKGKDVELRCDPISGHTALYWYRQSLGQGLEFLIYFQGNSAPDKSGLPSDRFSAERTGGSVSTLTIQRTQQEDSAVYLCASSFKPASFSYEQYFGPGTRLTVT.

The chain employs TRBV19 and TRBJ1-5; D ambiguous. Looked up from germline, CDR1 is LNHDA and CDR2 is SQIVND (reference sequence). The CDR3 spans 12 residues. V lost 8 bases, J lost 6 bases, and 11 bases lay in between. CDR3 sequence reads: CASRWGRQPQHF. In nucleotides, the CDR3 is TGTGCCAGTCGTTGGGGTCGTCAGCCCCAGCATTTT. Combining the CDR3 with reference TRBV19 and TRBJ1-5 gives the whole variable domain DGGITQSPKYLFRKEGQNVTLSCEQNLNHDAMYWYRQDPGQGLRLIYYSQIVNDFQKGDIAEGYSVSREKKESFPLTVTSAQKNPTAFYLCASRWGRQPQHFGDGTRLSIL.

This clonotype showed up just once. The chain recombines TRBV5-1 with TRBJ2-5; D unresolved. V lost 0 bases to trimming and J lost 2 bases, with 11 bases between them. Germline values: CDR1 SGHRS, CDR2 YFSETQ. CDR3 size: 15 residues. The chain's CDR3 is CASSLEDVWQETQYF. CDR3 in DNA: TGCGCCAGCAGCTTGGAGGACGTATGGCAAGAGACCCAGTACTTC.

The chain joins TRBV7-9 to TRBJ2-5; D is possibly TRBD2 (6 bases). Looked up from germline, CDR1 is SEHNR and CDR2 is FQNEAQ (reference sequence). Between the trimmed V and J ends, which lost 5 bases and 2 bases, there was a span of 21 bases. The CDR3 runs to 17 residues. In DNA form, the CDR3 reads TGTGCCAGCAGCGGAGGTTGGGGACTGCTAACTCAAGAGACCCAGTACTTC. Translated: CASSGGWGLLTQETQYF.

The chain couples TRBV20-1 to TRBJ2-3, with a weak D call TRBD2 (5 bases). The V end lost 1 base, the J end lost 9 bases, and 8 bases lay between the germline ends. The CDR3 covers 11 residues. Germline assignment: CDR1 DFQATT and CDR2 SNEGSKA (reference sequence). CDR3 amino acids: CSARGGYTQYF. DNA of the CDR3: TGCAGTGCTAGAGGCGGGTACACGCAGTATTTT.

The chain recombines TRBV5-5 with TRBJ2-1, with 7 bases identical to TRBD1. The CDR3 runs 14 residues. Trimming at V came to 0 bases and at J to 6 bases, leaving 3 bases not matched to a gene. CDR1 is SGHKS, CDR2 YYEKEE, per germline (reference sequence). The CDR3 DNA reads as TGTGCCAGCAGCTTGGGTTGGACAGGCAATGAGCAGTTCTTC. Its protein product is CASSLGWTGNEQFF.

V gene TRBV27 combines with J gene TRBJ2-1; 7 bases align to TRBD2. The CDR3 covers 14 residues. The V and J ends lost 2 bases and 8 bases, in that order; junction bases with no gene match: 6. Germline CDR1 reads MNHEY; CDR2 reads SMNVEV (reference sequence). The CDR3 spells CASSLGGRGYEQFF. The CDR3 DNA reads TGTGCCAGCAGTTTAGGCGGGAGAGGTTATGAGCAGTTCTTC.

The V gene is TRBV3-1, the J gene TRBJ2-5; D is undetermined. CDR3 length: 13 amino acids. In germline, CDR1 is LGHDT, CDR2 YNNKEL (reference sequence). V lost 4 bases, J lost 4 bases, and 10 bases lay in between. The CDR3, as DNA: TGTGCCAGCAGCCCGGGCAGGCGAGAGACCCAGTACTTC. Translation: CASSPGRRETQYF.